A single sample is the source of the 32 T cell receptor beta chains below, sequenced in a study of OX40 agonist ivuxolimab in advanced cancers. Profiling relied on immunoSEQ multiplex PCR, and the TCRdb table lists in-frame clones only, not all of them. Among 25,000 to 40,000 clones, 85% to 95% were seen once, and the ten largest hold approximately 4.3%. Sequencing used CD4+ or CD8+ T cells sorted from blood, obtained in a trial of the OX40 agonist ivuxolimab. These receptors were taken from an adult with an advanced solid tumor such as melanoma, head and neck, liver or kidney cancer.

The genes are TRBV29-1 and TRBJ2-7, with 10 bases lining up with TRBD1. V lost 3 bases and J lost 4; bases outside the gene matches: 9. This CDR3 is built from 15 residues. Germline CDR1 is SQVTM and CDR2 is ANQGSEA. The chain's CDR3 is CSVDGTGVSKYEQYF. In nucleotides, the CDR3 is TGCAGCGTTGATGGGACAGGGGTATCGAAGTACGAGCAGTACTTC.

The genes are TRBV9 and TRBJ2-5; D ambiguous. This CDR3 region has 11 residues. Germline V CDR1 and CDR2: SGDLS, YYNGEE. Trimming cost V 3 bases and J 1 base, with 1 base left between them. The CDR3 here is CASSAQETQYF. Written as DNA, the CDR3 is TGTGCCAGCAGCGCCCAAGAGACCCAGTACTTC. The entire variable domain, with the rest obtained from reference TRBV9 and TRBJ2-5, is as follows: DSGVTQTPKHLITATGQRVTLRCSPRSGDLSVYWYQQSLDQGLQFLIQYYNGEERAKGNILERFSAQQFPDLHSELNLSSLELGDSALYFCASSAQETQYFGPGTRLLVL.

The chain employs TRBV5-4 and TRBJ1-4; TRBD1 is a possible D gene (6 bases). The length of the CDR3 is 16 residues. Trimming took off 5 bases at V and 5 bases at J, with 19 bases between the two ends. CDR1 and CDR2 from the germline V gene are SGHNT and YYREEE (reference sequence). In DNA, the CDR3 is TGTGCCAGCAGTGACGCGGGGGCTGGATTCAATGAAAAACTGTTTTTT. Translated, it gives CASSDAGAGFNEKLFF. The full variable domain, with the rest looked up from reference TRBV5-4 and TRBJ1-4, is ETGVTQSPTHLIKTRGQQVTLRCSSQSGHNTVSWYQQALGQGPQFIFQYYREEENGRGNFPPRFSGLQFPNYSSELNVNALELDDSALYLCASSDAGAGFNEKLFFGSGTQLSVL.

A single count supports this clone. The chain links TRBV4-1 to TRBJ2-2; TRBD2 matches 8 bases. The CDR3 contains 18 residues. Germline CDR1 and CDR2: MGHRA and YSYEKL. J was trimmed by 4 bases and V by 4 bases; bases with no gene match: 14. CDR3 protein: CASSPNVGLAMSTGELFF. The CDR3 bases are TGCGCCAGCAGCCCCAACGTCGGACTAGCAATGAGCACCGGGGAGCTGTTTTTT.

For this clone: The sample has other DNA sequences that encode this CDR3 too. CDR3 nucleotide sequence: TGTGCCTGGAGTGTACTTATTGGGGGGCTAGCGGGAGGGCCCCTAAGCTCCTACGAGCAGTACTTC. Amino acid sequence: CAWSVLIGGLAGGPLSSYEQYF. The chain carries TRBV30 and TRBJ2-7; 12 nucleotides align to TRBD2. The length of the CDR3 is 22 residues. Losses at the gene ends were 0 bases for V and 0 bases for J; bases not matched to a gene: 21. CDR1 is GTSNPN, CDR2 SVGIG, per germline (reference sequence).

The table lists this clone with a count of one. This chain joins TRBV7-9 and TRBJ2-5, with TRBD2 as a possible D gene (6 bases). CDR1 and CDR2 from the germline V gene are SEHNR and FQNEAQ (reference sequence). The CDR3 has 15 amino acids. The germline V and J ends were trimmed by 4 bases and 5 bases, with 17 bases remaining between them. The CDR3 region is CASSSSRRALETQYF. In nucleotides, the CDR3 is TGTGCCAGCAGCTCATCCCGGAGGGCTTTGGAGACCCAGTACTTC.

This chain connects TRBV27 to TRBJ1-2; D is ambiguous. The CDR3 spans 14 residues. V lost 6 bases, J lost 3 bases, and 14 bases lay in between. CDR1 and CDR2 (germline): MNHEY, SMNVEV (reference sequence). CDR3 nucleotide sequence: TGTGCCAGCAGGGGAGGCGAGGTTTACTATGGCTACACCTTC. It codes for CASRGGEVYYGYTF.

This clone was recorded once. The V and J genes are TRBV5-4 and TRBJ2-7; possibly TRBD2 for D (6 bases). The CDR3 spans 14 residues. The germline CDR1 and CDR2 sequences are SGHNT and YYREEE (reference sequence). Deletions cut 2 bases from V and 4 bases from J, with 13 bases between. In DNA form, the CDR3 reads TGTGCCAGCAGCTTAACCGGGACTCAATACGAGCAGTACTTC. Translation gives CASSLTGTQYEQYF.

The genes are TRBV6-1 and TRBJ2-1, with D unresolved. The CDR3 has 13 amino acids. The V end was cut by 6 bases, the J end by 5 bases, with 11 bases between. Germline V CDR1 and CDR2: MNHNS, SASEGT. CDR3 region: CASRRLANNEQFF. CDR3 bases: TGTGCCAGCAGAAGACTGGCTAACAATGAGCAGTTCTTC.

V is TRBV7-2 and J is TRBJ2-5; 14 nucleotides align to TRBD2. TRBJ2-7 matches the DNA end more closely, so the J call is doubtful. This CDR3 region has 16 residues. CDR1 is SGHTA, CDR2 FQGNSA, per germline. Written as DNA, the CDR3 is TGTGCCAGCAGCTTATGGGGACTAGCGGGAGAACGCGAGCAGTACTTC. Protein product: CASSLWGLAGEREQYF.

The chain joins TRBV9 to TRBJ2-1; TRBD2 is a possible D gene (6 bases). The CDR3 length is 20 residues. Germline CDR1 SGDLS, CDR2 YYNGEE. V lost 2 bases and J 0 bases, leaving 24 bases between the germline ends. The CDR3 nucleotides are TGTGCCAGCAGCGTGAACAGCCAGTACGCTAGCGAGCGCTCCTACAATGAGCAGTTCTTC. It encodes CASSVNSQYASERSYNEQFF.

The chain has TRBV7-9 and TRBJ2-7, with 11 bases fitting TRBD1. With 5 bases clipped from V and 2 bases from J, the junction kept 5 bases outside the gene matches. Germline-derived CDR1 and CDR2 are SEHNR and FQNEAQ (reference sequence). The CDR3 length is 15 residues. Written as DNA, the CDR3 is TGTGCCAGCAGCGGGAGGGGACAGGGGGCCTACGAGCAGTACTTC. It encodes CASSGRGQGAYEQYF.

For the CDR3, the DNA is TGTGCCAGCAGCTTGGTACGGAATCTGGGCACAGATACGCAGTATTTT. Residues: CASSLVRNLGTDTQYF. V gene TRBV5-8 combines with J gene TRBJ2-3; D is undetermined. CDR3 length equals 16 residues. Trimming shortened V by 0 bases and J by 1 base, and 12 bases separated the two germline ends. CDR1 and CDR2 from the germline V gene are SGHTS and YDEGEE.

The V call is TRBV28, the J call TRBJ2-7, with no clear D. Germline V gene lookup returns CDR1 MDHEN and CDR2 SYDVKM. Between the trimmed V and J ends, which lost 9 bases and 2 bases, there was a span of 17 bases. This CDR3 spans 14 amino acids. DNA for the CDR3: TGTGCCAGTAAAGGTCTCCTGTCTGCCTACGAGCAGTACGTC. Residues: CASKGLLSAYEQYV.

The rearrangement joins TRBV25-1 to TRBJ1-1, with 9 bases lining up with TRBD1. The junction had 10 bases not matched to a gene; V was cut back by 6 bases and J by 5 bases. The length of the CDR3 is 15 residues. In germline, CDR1 is MGHDK, CDR2 SYGVNS. The DNA for the CDR3 is TGTGCCAGCAGCCCCGAGGGACAGGGATTTACTGAAGCTTTCTTT. Translated, it gives CASSPEGQGFTEAFF.

The V call is TRBV30, the J call TRBJ1-5; 10 bases match TRBD1. Trimming cost V 3 bases and J 0 bases; bases outside gene matches: 20. The CDR3 contains 21 residues. The germline CDR1 and CDR2 sequences are GTSNPN and SVGIG (reference sequence). The CDR3 coding sequence is TGTGCCTGGAGCGAGGGGGTCCTGGGACAGGGGAGTATTCTTAGCAATCAGCCCCAGCATTTT. It codes for CAWSEGVLGQGSILSNQPQHF.

This chain links TRBV7-2 with TRBJ2-7; 8 nucleotides match TRBD2. The CDR3 sequence is 16 residues long. V dropped 5 bases and J dropped 0; count of bases not matched to a gene: 9. The V gene's germline CDR1 is SGHTA and CDR2 FQGNSA. The CDR3 is CASSPGGPPSSYEQYV. The CDR3 DNA follows: TGTGCCAGCAGCCCGGGGGGGCCCCCCAGCTCCTACGAGCAGTACGTC.

The J gene is TRBJ1-6, the V gene TRBV27; TRBD1 agrees at 7 bases. The CDR3 is 16 amino acids. Trimming removed 10 bases from V and 0 bases from J; junction bases left unmatched: 9. Germline V gives CDR1 MNHEY, CDR2 SMNVEV (reference sequence). DNA of the CDR3: TGTGCCACCCGAGGACAGGAGAGCTCCTATAATTCACCCCTCCACTTT. It translates to CATRGQESSYNSPLHF.

The chain links TRBV5-4 to TRBJ2-1; D ambiguous. This CDR3 has 15 amino acids. Germline-derived CDR1 and CDR2 are SGHNT and YYREEE (reference sequence). V was cut by 4 bases and J by 8 bases, with 19 bases left in between. In nucleotides, the CDR3 is TGTGCCAGCAGCCCCCTGGTCAATTCATTAGATGAGCAGTTCTTC. It codes for CASSPLVNSLDEQFF.

V usage is TRBV9 and J usage is TRBJ2-7; 10 bases agree with TRBD2. The germline V gene has CDR1 SGDLS and CDR2 YYNGEE. The CDR3 spans 18 residues. Losses at the gene ends were 4 bases for V and 1 base for J; bases not matched to a gene: 14. The CDR3 region is CASSPTPGLATGSYEQYF. CDR3 nucleotides: TGTGCCAGCAGCCCAACGCCGGGACTAGCGACGGGGTCCTACGAGCAGTACTTC.

This sequence joins TRBV6-4 and TRBJ1-5; D not resolved. Germline V gives CDR1 MRHNA, CDR2 SNTAGT. The CDR3 is 12 residues long. Trimming took off 3 bases at V and 7 bases at J, with 7 bases between the two ends. The CDR3 is CASSELLQPQHF. In DNA, the CDR3 is TGTGCCAGCAGTGAACTTCTCCAGCCCCAGCATTTT.

This rearrangement joins TRBV7-9 to TRBJ2-7; 11 bases map to TRBD1. V lost 5 bases and J lost 5; bases outside the gene matches: 11. Germline loops: CDR1 SEHNR, CDR2 FQNEAQ (reference sequence). The CDR3 is made up of 16 amino acids. CDR3: CASSPPGQGAVDEQYF. The DNA of the CDR3 is TGTGCCAGCAGCCCACCCGGACAGGGGGCAGTCGACGAGCAGTACTTC. The whole variable domain, remainder taken from reference TRBV7-9 and TRBJ2-7, is DTGVSQNPRHKITKRGQNVTFRCDPISEHNRLYWYRQTLGQGPEFLTYFQNEAQLEKSRLLSDRFSAERPKGSFSTLEIQRTEQGDSAMYLCASSPPGQGAVDEQYFGPGTRLTVT.

The chain employs TRBV18 and TRBJ2-1, with TRBD1 matching 11 bases. This CDR3 contains 16 residues. Germline V gene lookup returns CDR1 KGHSH and CDR2 LQKENI. The trim removed 6 bases at V and 2 bases at J, leaving 6 bases unmatched. The CDR3 nucleotides are TGTGCCAGCTCGCCAAGGGACAGGGGGGCCTACAATGAGCAGTTCTTC. Protein: CASSPRDRGAYNEQFF. Full variable domain (remainder filled in from reference TRBV18 and TRBJ2-1): NAGVMQNPRHLVRRRGQEARLRCSPMKGHSHVYWYRQLPEEGLKFMVYLQKENIIDESGMPKERFSAEFPKEGPSILRIQQVVRGDSAAYFCASSPRDRGAYNEQFFGPGTRLTVL.

This clone was observed a handful of times. The chain combines TRBV28 with TRBJ2-5; 7 nucleotides agree with TRBD2. The junction had 13 bases not matched to a gene; V was cut back by 4 bases and J by 2 bases. The CDR3 totals 17 residues. The germline gives CDR1 MDHEN, CDR2 SYDVKM. The chain's CDR3 is CASSSRSGTTTQETQYF. CDR3 coding DNA: TGTGCCAGCAGTTCACGATCTGGGACTACCACACAAGAGACCCAGTACTTC. The entire variable domain, with the rest obtained from reference TRBV28 and TRBJ2-5, is as follows: DVKVTQSSRYLVKRTGEKVFLECVQDMDHENMFWYRQDPGLGLRLIYFSYDVKMKEKGDIPEGYSVSREKKERFSLILESASTNQTSMYLCASSSRSGTTTQETQYFGPGTRLLVL.

The chain combines TRBV14 with TRBJ1-1; D not certain. CDR1 is SGHDN, CDR2 FVKESK, per germline. V was shortened by 4 bases and J by 3 bases, with 18 bases between the two germline ends. The CDR3 is 16 residues long. The CDR3 nucleotides are TGTGCCAGCAGCCTAGGGCGAGTCCTTCGGGACACTGAAGCTTTCTTT. Translation gives CASSLGRVLRDTEAFF.

This chain connects TRBV11-3 to TRBJ2-2, with 9 bases lining up with TRBD2. V lost 8 bases and J lost 1; bases outside the gene matches: 8. The CDR3 length is 16 residues. The V gene's germline CDR1 is SGHNT and CDR2 YENEEA. CDR3 in amino acids: CASRDISGGNTGELFF. CDR3 DNA sequence: TGTGCCAGCCGGGATATTAGCGGGGGGAACACCGGGGAGCTGTTTTTT.

The gene calls are TRBV13 and TRBJ2-1; D remains ambiguous. The CDR3 totals 14 residues. V was cut by 4 bases and J by 9 bases, with 16 bases left in between. Germline CDR1 is PRHDT and CDR2 is FYEKMQ (reference sequence). As DNA, the CDR3 is TGTGCCAGCAGCTCTCCCGGAAGCATTTTTGAGCAGTTCTTC. Amino acid sequence: CASSSPGSIFEQFF.

The rearrangement joins TRBV5-5 to TRBJ2-7; D perhaps matches TRBD1 (6 bases). V was clipped by 1 base and J by 5 bases, with 10 bases between them. CDR3 length: 13 amino acids. Germline CDR1 reads SGHKS; CDR2 reads YYEKEE (reference sequence). The CDR3 region is CASSLQGLDEQYV. CDR3 sequence (DNA): TGTGCCAGCAGCTTGCAGGGGCTGGACGAGCAGTACGTC.

This clone appeared once. The chain recombines TRBV2 with TRBJ2-1; 8 bases are shared with TRBD2. J lost 7 bases, V lost 11 bases, and 16 bases had no gene match. Germline V gives CDR1 SNHLY, CDR2 FYNNEI. The CDR3 spans 15 residues. The CDR3 DNA reads as TGTGCCGGCGCCGGAGGGAAGCGGGGGCTTAATGAGCAGTTCTTC. It codes for CAGAGGKRGLNEQFF. Combining the CDR3 with reference TRBV2 and TRBJ2-1 gives the whole variable domain EPEVTQTPSHQVTQMGQEVILRCVPISNHLYFYWYRQILGQKVEFLVSFYNNEISEKSEIFDDQFSVERPDGSNFTLKIRSTKLEDSAMYFCAGAGGKRGLNEQFFGPGTRLTVL.

The gene calls are TRBV7-9 and TRBJ2-3; unclear D gene. Germline assignment: CDR1 SEHNR and CDR2 FQNEAQ (reference sequence). This CDR3 spans 12 amino acids. Trimming removed 3 bases at V and 9 bases at J, with 10 bases between. The CDR3 protein is CASSFDPSTQYF. CDR3 coding DNA: TGTGCCAGCAGCTTTGATCCTTCCACGCAGTATTTT.

The genes are TRBV27 and TRBJ2-2, with 7 nucleotides matching TRBD1. The CDR3 sequence is 15 residues long. Trimming at V came to 2 bases and at J to 6 bases, leaving 6 bases not matched to a gene. Germline V gives CDR1 MNHEY, CDR2 SMNVEV (reference sequence). CDR3 sequence reads: CASSLQGDWAGELFF. CDR3 nucleotides: TGTGCCAGCAGTTTACAGGGGGATTGGGCCGGGGAGCTGTTTTTT.

The chain links TRBV5-8 to TRBJ1-3; maybe TRBD1 (6 bases). Germline V gene sequence: CDR1 SGHTS, CDR2 YDEGEE. This CDR3 region has 16 residues. Trimming took 3 bases from V and 0 from J, leaving 13 bases between them. The CDR3 coding sequence is TGTGCCAGCAGCTCTGCGGGACACTTCTCTGGAAACACCATATATTTT. This codes for CASSSAGHFSGNTIYF.